This TCR beta chain was recovered during a study of blood T cell repertoires in COVID-19 (dated by TCRdb to about 2020). Study-wide context: The collaborator samples originated in the United States, Italy and Spain and spanned the acute and convalescent phases of COVID-19. The dataset comprised deeply sampled blood TCRbeta repertoires from subjects exposed to, actively infected with, or recovered from COVID-19. HLA class I and class II types, where available, came from metadata supplied by the sample provider rather than from assay-based typing. The prospective study material was composed of cDNA or gDNA derived from T cells, B-cell-depleted T cells, or PBMCs. Samples came from the ongoing ImmuneRACE study (first 160 participants) plus 1,254 subjects from 6 global collaborators. Nearly every sample came with metadata listing a de-identified subject ID, COVID-19 status, age in years and sex. The repertoires were made available in a free public database intended to serve as a resource for research on the immune response to SARS-CoV-2.

What the work shows at the level of the full study, not this receptor alone: The quantity of clinical and demographic metadata differed by source and by participant and was supplied without curation.

Regarding this clone: The target of this receptor is not known. The input lacks base qualities; no much larger clone sits a single base away.

Each collaborating institution followed its own protocols to collect whole blood in K2EDTA tubes. For TCRbeta analysis, collaborators shipped samples in one of three forms: frozen whole blood, isolated PBMCs, or DNA extracted from either of those sample types. TCRbeta CDR3 regions were amplified from genomic DNA using the immunoSEQ Assay, a bias-controlled multiplex PCR. Per the source publication's procedure: Within the assay, amplification of reference gene primers was used to estimate how many nucleated cells each sample contained. To quantify the absolute abundance of each unique TCRbeta CDR3 rearrangement, sequence reads were collapsed and filtered. Productive Simpson clonality was computed per sample as the square root of Simpson's diversity index over productive rearrangements. The immuneACCESS repertoire file appears here via TCRdb, limited to in-frame rearrangements. These files lack a portion of the clones; in checked studies, under half of the deficit traces to unresolved V genes, and the cause of the others is not known. V, J and clone size reflect that table, while D and trimming were determined from the DNA. The sample records roughly 100,000 clones, around 88% of which are singletons. The top ten hold approximately 3.5% of the sample.

From the germline V gene (reference sequence), CDR1 is GTSNPN and CDR2 is SVGIG. The CDR3 goes from the cysteine to the phenylalanine over 12 residues. The only DNA kept is the CDR3, 36 bases in frame from the first base. The V end loses 0 bases and the J end loses 15 bases, and a stretch of 15 bases separates them. Sequencing was done on a sample of peripheral blood. The V and J segments used are TRBV30 and TRBJ2-1, with a weak D call of TRBD1 (5 bases match). The TCR sequence derives from a human donor in a cohort sampled during active COVID-19. The base sequence is TGTGCCTGGAGTGTATGGCAGGGCGGTTGGTTCTTC. The translation is CAWSVWQGGWFF.